These T cell receptor beta chains were read from a single sample in a study of shared clonotypes between healthy human individuals. Sequenced by immunoSEQ multiplex PCR; TCRdb stores in-frame clones only, minus some. The profile covers fewer than 650,000 clones, with around 76% appearing a single time and more than 10% taken by the ten largest. Input material: PBMCs. The receptors were sampled from a woman between 35 and 50 years old in good health. Some clones in this sample may be carry-over from other donors' samples. The CDR3 runs from the conserved cysteine through the conserved F or W. D genes are given only for firm matches. Size is omitted from some rows. Given values are once, few, many or a class for expanded clones.

- TRBD1 TRBJ2-7 TRBV6-1 TGTGCCAGCAGTGACCCAGCACAGGGGGGATCATACGAGCAGTACTTC CASSDPAQGGSYEQYF
few - TRBJ2-5 TRBV27 TGTGCCAGCAGTTTAAGGTGGTCCCGTGGGGAAGAGACCCAGTACTTC CASSLRWSRGEETQYF
- - TRBJ1-5 TRBV28 TGTGCCAGCAGTTGGGCCCCTAGCCCCCAGCATTTT CASSWAPSPQHF
- - TRBJ1-2 TRBV2 TGTGCCACCAGGGATTACTATGGCTACACCTTC CATRDYYGYTF
many TRBD1 TRBJ2-7 TRBV5-1 TGCGCCAGCAGTTGGGGAGACAGGGGCTACGAGCAGTACTTC CASSWGDRGYEQYF
few - TRBJ1-1 TRBV7-9 TGTGCCTGCAGAACTGGGGGCACTGAAGCTTTCTTT CACRTGGTEAFF
- - TRBJ1-2 TRBV7-9 TGTGCCAGCAGCTTATTTTTGGCAGATTATGGCTACACCTTC CASSLFLADYGYTF
- TRBD1 TRBJ1-4 TRBV6-5 TGTGCCAGCAGTGCGGGACAGGGTAACGAAAAACTGTTTTTT CASSAGQGNEKLFF
- - TRBJ1-2 TRBV27 TGTGCCAGCAGTCCAAGGGACGGTCGTGGCTACACCTTC CASSPRDGRGYTF
- TRBD1 TRBJ2-7 TRBV28 TGTGCCAGCACCCCGGGACAGGGAACCTACGAGCAGTACTTC CASTPGQGTYEQYF
- - TRBJ1-2 TRBV28 TGTGCCAGCAGTCTTCAGGGGTCCTATGGCTACACCTTC CASSLQGSYGYTF
- - TRBJ2-3 TRBV19 TGTGCCAGTAGTCATCGGGATACGCAGTATTTT CASSHRDTQYF
- - TRBJ1-5 TRBV27 TGTGCCAGCAAGAAGGATAATCAGCCCCAGCATTTT CASKKDNQPQHF
- TRBD2 TRBJ2-1 TRBV4-3 TGCGCCAGCAGCCAGGCTCGGACTAGCGGGAGGGCGTTCTTC CASSQARTSGRAFF
few - TRBJ2-1 TRBV6-4 TGTGCCAGCAGTGACTCGGTGGACGGGGTGTGGAATGAGCAGTTCTTC CASSDSVDGVWNEQFF
- - TRBJ2-2 TRBV28 TGTGCCAGCAGAAGATACCGGGACTTGAACACCGGGGAGCTGTTTTTT CASRRYRDLNTGELFF
- - TRBJ2-7 TRBV27 TGTGCCAGCAGTTTATTTCTCCCGGCTCTGAACGAGCAGTACTTC CASSLFLPALNEQYF
- TRBD2 TRBJ2-1 TRBV7-2 TGTGCCAGCAGCTTAGCCTTATTCAAGCGGGAGTGGAAAAATGAGCAGTTCTTC CASSLALFKREWKNEQFF
- TRBD1 TRBJ1-4 TRBV11-2 TGTGCCAGCAGCTTAAACAGGGGTAATGAAAAACTGTTTTTT CASSLNRGNEKLFF
- - TRBJ2-7 TRBV4-2 TGTGCCAGCAGCGGGACCCCCAGGGGCTCCTACGAGCAGTACTTC CASSGTPRGSYEQYF
- TRBD1 TRBJ2-7 TRBV7-2 TGTGCCAGCAGCCCATCTGGGGACAGGAGGTATGAGCAGTACTTC CASSPSGDRRYEQYF
- - TRBJ2-5 TRBV7-2 TGTGCCAGCAGCCCGAGACCAGGAGAGACCCAGTACTTC CASSPRPGETQYF
- - TRBJ2-5 TRBV5-5 TGTGCCAGCAGCCCATGGAGTCAAGAGACCCAGTACTTC CASSPWSQETQYF
- - TRBJ2-2 TRBV5-1 TGCGCCAGCAGTGATAGGGGCACCGGGGAGCTGTTTTTT CASSDRGTGELFF
- - TRBJ1-3 TRBV30 TGTGCCTGGAGTTGGAGGTCAACGGGAGGAAACACCATATATTTT CAWSWRSTGGNTIYF
- - TRBJ2-2 TRBV27 TGTGCCAGCAGTTTATACGGGAACACCGGGGAGCTGTTTTTT CASSLYGNTGELFF
- - TRBJ2-7 TRBV2 TGTGCCAGCAGTGTTGTTGGCTCCTACGAGCAGTACTTC CASSVVGSYEQYF
- TRBD2 TRBJ2-7 TRBV28 TGTGCCAGCAGACCTAGCGGAACGAGATCGGGTAACGAGCAGTACTTC CASRPSGTRSGNEQYF
- TRBD1 TRBJ2-5 TRBV28 TGTGCCAGCAGTTCGGGACAGGGGGAGACCCAGTACTTC CASSSGQGETQYF
- TRBD1 TRBJ2-2 TRBV7-2 TGTGCCAGCAGCTGGGACAGCTGGAACACCGGGGAGCTGTTTTTT CASSWDSWNTGELFF
- TRBD1 TRBJ2-7 TRBV5-1 TGCGCCAGCAGCTCTTCAGGGGGTTACGAGCAGTACTTC CASSSSGGYEQYF
- - TRBJ1-5 TRBV6-1 TGTGCCAGCAGTTGGACACCCGGGGGCAATCAGCCCCAGCATTTT CASSWTPGGNQPQHF
few TRBD2 TRBJ2-5 TRBV2 TGTGCCAGCAGAAGCGGGGGATCGAGGGCAGAGACCCAGTACTTC CASRSGGSRAETQYF
- TRBD1 TRBJ1-5 TRBV6-5 TGTGCCAGCAGTAACAGGGGTTCTGGCAATCAGCCCCAGCATTTT CASSNRGSGNQPQHF
once - TRBJ2-5 TRBV5-1 TGCGCCAGCAGCGATCAACTAGCTTTCCGCCCCCGAGAGACCCAGTACTTC CASSDQLAFRPRETQYF
few - TRBJ1-2 TRBV6-5 TGTGCCAGCAAACAGTTGGGATATGGCTATACCTTC CASKQLGYGYTF
few - TRBJ2-1 TRBV5-1 TGCGCCAGCAGCTTGGGACCCTTATACAATGAGCAGTTCTTC CASSLGPLYNEQFF
- - TRBJ2-7 TRBV14 TGTGCCAGCAGCCACCTAGCCTCCCGTTCAGAGCAGTACTTC CASSHLASRSEQYF
- - TRBJ2-3 TRBV11-1 TGTGCCAGCAGCTTAGGAGGGGAAGGCGATACGCAGTATTTT CASSLGGEGDTQYF
- TRBD2 TRBJ2-7 TRBV27 TGTGCCAGCAAAGTTACGGGAGCGGGGTACGAGCAGTACTTC CASKVTGAGYEQYF
- - TRBJ2-1 TRBV11-2 TGTGCCAGCAGGAGTCCGAGGGGTGGGACGAATGAGCAGTTCTTC CASRSPRGGTNEQFF
- TRBD2 TRBJ2-3 TRBV5-1 TGCGCCAGCAGCTTGCGGCTAGCGGGAGGGCTGCCAGATACGCAGTATTTT CASSLRLAGGLPDTQYF
- TRBD1 TRBJ1-2 TRBV6-1 TGTGCCAGCAGTGAGACAGGGGGCGCGAGGTTGGGCACCTTC CASSETGGARLGTF
once TRBD2 TRBJ2-5 TRBV15 TGTGCCACCAGCACCCCGGTGGGAGGGCGGTTGCAGTACTTC CATSTPVGGRLQYF
few TRBD1 TRBJ2-5 TRBV27 TGTGCCAGCAGTTTATTCAGGACAGGGGTAACCGAAGAGACCCAGTACTTC CASSLFRTGVTEETQYF
- TRBD1 TRBJ1-1 TRBV6-4 TGTGCCAGCAGTGACCGTTTGTCCGGGACAGAGAACACTGAAGCTTTCTTT CASSDRLSGTENTEAFF
- - TRBJ2-1 TRBV10-2 TGCGCCATCAAGACTAGTGTCAATGAGCAGTTCTTC CAIKTSVNEQFF
- - TRBJ2-4 TRBV13 TGTGCCAGCAGCTTATTTCAGGGCGCTAACATTCAGTACTTC CASSLFQGANIQYF
- - TRBJ2-6 TRBV9 TGTGCCAGCAGCGTCGACCAGGACCCCACTACCAACGTCCTGACTTTC CASSVDQDPTTNVLTF
few - TRBJ2-7 TRBV18 TGTGCCAGCTCACCAAAGACCGGGATTGCACTAGGGGACTACGAGCAGTACTTC CASSPKTGIALGDYEQYF
- TRBD2 TRBJ2-1 TRBV7-9 TGTGCCAGCAGCTCCGTAAGGACTAGCGGGAGGCTCAATGAGCAGTTCTTC CASSSVRTSGRLNEQFF